The rows below give T cell receptor beta chains drawn from one sample of a study of cytomegalovirus exposure and HLA in healthy donors. Assay used: immunoSEQ multiplex PCR; TCRdb lists only in-frame clones, some missing. In the table there are 150,000 to 180,000 clones, 65% to 90% of which are singletons. Sequenced material: PBMCs. All receptors derive from a man younger than 35 in good health and CMV-seropositive. Both conserved end residues are part of each CDR3. The D gene is left open where the match is weak. For some rows the clone size is stated as once, few or many, or as a class when expanded; others skip it.

J,size,V,D,length,CDR3,DNA
TRBJ2-7,once,TRBV18,.,13,CASSPGLSYEQYF,TGTGCCAGCTCACCAGGGCTTTCCTACGAGCAGTACTTC
TRBJ2-5,.,TRBV5-1,.,13,CASSLTVRETQYF,TGCGCCAGCAGCTTGACTGTAAGAGAAACCCAGTACTTC
TRBJ1-5,few,TRBV9,.,13,CASSLGGEQPQHF,TGTGCCAGCAGCTTAGGGGGGGAACAGCCCCAGCATTTT
TRBJ1-3,.,TRBV5-1,.,17,CASSLGGGLGSGNTIYF,TGCGCCAGCAGCTTGGGTGGAGGCCTAGGTTCTGGAAACACCATATATTTT
TRBJ1-1,.,TRBV6-1,.,11,CASSVRVKAFF,TGTGCCAGCAGTGTGAGAGTTAAAGCTTTCTTT
TRBJ2-5,.,TRBV9,.,15,CASSGRDTDQETQYF,TGTGCCAGCAGTGGCCGGGACACAGACCAAGAGACCCAGTACTTC
TRBJ1-5,.,TRBV27,TRBD1,15,CASSLTGTSNQPQHF,TGTGCCAGCAGTTTGACAGGGACGAGCAATCAGCCCCAGCATTTT
TRBJ1-4,.,TRBV6-5,.,14,CASSPPQRGEKLFF,TGTGCCAGCAGTCCTCCCCAACGCGGTGAAAAACTGTTTTTT
TRBJ1-2,.,TRBV15,TRBD1,13,CATSAHRGDGYTF,TGTGCCACCAGCGCCCACAGGGGAGATGGCTACACCTTC
TRBJ1-1,.,TRBV28,TRBD1,13,CASSRRQGTEAFF,TGTGCCAGCAGCCGAAGACAGGGCACTGAAGCTTTCTTT
TRBJ2-3,.,TRBV25-1,TRBD2,15,CASGLAGKGGDTQYF,TGTGCCAGCGGCTTAGCGGGAAAAGGGGGAGATACGCAGTATTTT
TRBJ1-2,.,TRBV30,TRBD1,15,CACLRGTGGGYGYTF,TGTGCCTGTTTAAGGGGGACAGGTGGGGGCTATGGCTACACCTTC
TRBJ1-2,.,TRBV6-1,.,17,CASSESRYRASNYGYTF,TGTGCCAGCAGTGAATCCCGGTACAGGGCGTCTAACTATGGCTACACCTTC
TRBJ2-7,once,TRBV7-2,TRBD2,14,CASSLVAGVGEQYF,TGTGCCAGCAGCTTAGTAGCGGGAGTCGGCGAGCAGTACTTC
TRBJ2-7,few,TRBV6-1,.,15,CATILSDSLSYEQYF,TGTGCCACCATACTCTCCGACAGCCTCTCCTACGAGCAGTACTTC
TRBJ2-7,.,TRBV7-8,TRBD2,15,CASSLGLAGDQEQYF,TGTGCCAGCAGCCTCGGACTAGCGGGAGACCAAGAGCAGTACTTC
TRBJ2-2,.,TRBV6-6,.,14,CASTLGANTGELFF,TGTGCCAGCACCCTAGGGGCGAACACCGGGGAGCTGTTTTTT
TRBJ2-2,once,TRBV7-3,TRBD2,15,CASGLAGDNTGELFF,TGTGCCAGCGGACTAGCGGGGGATAACACCGGGGAGCTGTTTTTT
TRBJ2-5,.,TRBV6-5,TRBD1,15,CASSYSDRGLETQYF,TGTGCCAGCAGTTACTCAGACAGGGGGTTGGAGACCCAGTACTTC
TRBJ2-7,few,TRBV5-1,TRBD1,14,CASSSGGAPWEQYF,TGCGCCAGCAGCTCAGGGGGCGCCCCTTGGGAGCAGTACTTC
TRBJ2-5,.,TRBV29-1,.,12,CSVSYLSETQYF,TGCAGCGTTTCTTATTTGTCAGAGACCCAGTACTTC
TRBJ2-7,.,TRBV11-2,TRBD1,15,CASSSWDREKHEQYF,TGTGCCAGCAGCTCATGGGACAGGGAGAAACACGAGCAGTACTTC
TRBJ2-1,.,TRBV4-3,.,14,CASSRGLLGNEQFF,TGCGCCAGCAGCCGAGGACTCTTAGGCAATGAGCAGTTCTTC
TRBJ2-7,few,TRBV11-2,.,11,CASSFHYEQYF,TGTGCCAGCAGCTTCCACTACGAGCAGTACTTC
TRBJ1-2,.,TRBV10-3,.,15,CAISERQWQEDGYTF,TGTGCCATCAGTGAGAGGCAGTGGCAGGAAGATGGCTACACCTTC
TRBJ2-7,.,TRBV20-1,.,11,CSAWDFYEQYF,TGCAGTGCCTGGGACTTCTACGAGCAGTACTTC
TRBJ2-5,.,TRBV18,TRBD2,17,CASSPPGRLAEQETQYF,TGTGCCAGCTCACCACCTGGGAGACTAGCGGAACAAGAGACCCAGTACTTC
TRBJ1-3,.,TRBV18,TRBD1,17,CASSPTPTGGAGNTIYF,TGTGCCAGCTCACCTACACCGACAGGGGGCGCCGGAAACACCATATATTTT
TRBJ2-2,few,TRBV9,.,13,CASSVPRPGELFF,TGTGCCAGCAGCGTACCCAGGCCCGGGGAGCTGTTTTTT